The rows below give T cell receptor beta chains drawn from one sample of a study of cytomegalovirus exposure and HLA in healthy donors. The table came from immunoSEQ multiplex PCR; TCRdb's copy has only in-frame clones and leaves some out. In the table there are about 160,000 clones, about four fifths of which are singletons. The sample consisted of PBMCs. These receptors were obtained from a man aged 45-60 years in good health and CMV-seropositive. Both conserved end residues are part of each CDR3. The D gene is left open where the match is weak. Clone size, where shown, is once, few, many, or a class for clones that have expanded.

j_gene | abundance | d_gene | v_gene | CDR3nt | CDR3aa
TRBJ2-7 | NA | TRBD1 | TRBV5-4 | TGTGCCAGCAGCCTTGCGTTGGGACAGATGTCCTACGAGCAGTACTTC | CASSLALGQMSYEQYF
TRBJ2-3 | NA | NA | TRBV19 | TGTGCCAGTAGTATTGTCGGGGGGCACATCACAGATACGCAGTATTTT | CASSIVGGHITDTQYF
TRBJ1-1 | NA | NA | TRBV7-2 | TGTGCCAGCAGCTTACTCAGGGAAGGCACTGAAGCTTTCTTT | CASSLLREGTEAFF
TRBJ1-1 | NA | NA | TRBV29-1 | TGCAGCGTTGAGGCCATGAACACTGAAGCTTTCTTT | CSVEAMNTEAFF
TRBJ1-5 | NA | NA | TRBV7-2 | TGTGCCAGCAGCTTAGAGGCTAGTCAGCCCCAGCATTTT | CASSLEASQPQHF
TRBJ1-3 | once | NA | TRBV7-9 | TGTGCCAGCAGCCAGCCCTTTTTCAGGGGTTACGGAAACACCATATATTTT | CASSQPFFRGYGNTIYF
TRBJ2-7 | few | NA | TRBV5-6 | TGTGCCAGCAGCTTACCTCGGGATACCTACGAGCAGTACTTC | CASSLPRDTYEQYF
TRBJ1-1 | NA | NA | TRBV7-8 | TGTGCCAGCAGCTTAGAAGCAGGTTACACTGAAGCTTTCTTT | CASSLEAGYTEAFF
TRBJ2-7 | NA | NA | TRBV5-5 | TGTGCCAGCAGCTCTGGGGGCGGGACAGTCCTCTACGAGCAGTACTTC | CASSSGGGTVLYEQYF
TRBJ2-5 | NA | TRBD1 | TRBV4-1 | TGCGCCAGCAGCCAAGATGACAGGGATTCGGAGACCCAGTACTTC | CASSQDDRDSETQYF
TRBJ2-2 | NA | NA | TRBV7-3 | TGTGCCAGCAGCTCAGGACTGTCCCGGGGCGGGGAGCTGTTTTTT | CASSSGLSRGGELFF
TRBJ1-1 | NA | TRBD1 | TRBV25-1 | TGTGCCAGCAGTGCACAGGGGGCGCACACTGAAGCTTTCTTT | CASSAQGAHTEAFF
TRBJ1-1 | once | NA | TRBV5-5 | TGTGCCAGCAGCTTTCGGCAGGGCTCTGAAGCTTTCTTT | CASSFRQGSEAFF
TRBJ1-1 | NA | TRBD1 | TRBV5-4 | TGTGCCAGCAGCAGCCAGGGATTAGGGGGCCACACTGAAGCTTTCTTT | CASSSQGLGGHTEAFF
TRBJ2-2 | NA | TRBD2 | TRBV7-2 | TGTGCCAGCAGCTCCCAGCGGGGCGCGAACACCGGGGAGCTGTTTTTT | CASSSQRGANTGELFF
TRBJ1-1 | NA | NA | TRBV5-1 | TGCGCCAGCAGCTTGGCCCCGGTGAACACTGAAGCTTTCTTT | CASSLAPVNTEAFF
TRBJ2-2 | NA | NA | TRBV28 | TGTGCCAGCAGTCCTCGAGGGCACGGGGAGCTGTTTTTT | CASSPRGHGELFF